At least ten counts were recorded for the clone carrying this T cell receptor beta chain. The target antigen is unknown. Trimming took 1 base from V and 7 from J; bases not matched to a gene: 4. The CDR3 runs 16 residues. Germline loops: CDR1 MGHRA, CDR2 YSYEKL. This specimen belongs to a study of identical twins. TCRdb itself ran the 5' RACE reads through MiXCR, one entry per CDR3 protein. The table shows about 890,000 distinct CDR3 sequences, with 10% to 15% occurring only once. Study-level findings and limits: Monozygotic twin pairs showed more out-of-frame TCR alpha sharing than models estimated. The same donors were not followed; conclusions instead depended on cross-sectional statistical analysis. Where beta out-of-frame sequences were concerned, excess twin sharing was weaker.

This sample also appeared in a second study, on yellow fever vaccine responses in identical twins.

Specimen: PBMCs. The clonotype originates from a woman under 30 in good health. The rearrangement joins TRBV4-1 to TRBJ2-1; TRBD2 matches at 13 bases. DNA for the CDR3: TGCGCCAGCAGCCAAGCCACGGGACTAGCGGGAAATGAGCAGTTCTTC. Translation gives CASSQATGLAGNEQFF.